The TCR beta chain described here comes from a study of blood T cells in healthy people across ages. Study outcomes and limitations: Researchers said unsorted PBMCs prevented a conclusive naive versus antigen-experienced comparison.

This CDR3 has 14 amino acids. Germline CDR1 MNHEY, CDR2 SMNVEV (reference sequence). V was shortened by 8 bases and J by 0 bases, with 8 bases between the two germline ends. Using a J-beta primer mix together with a sample-barcoded 5' primer, a second PCR was run for 7 to 11 cycles. TCRdb reprocessed the 5' RACE reads via MiXCR and lists one record per CDR3 protein. The sample holds approximately 600,000 distinct CDR3 sequences, roughly three fifths seen once. The sample holds a few counts of this clonotype. Its target is not known. Researchers collected roughly 9.8 milliliters of peripheral blood from every single donor. Total RNA was isolated from each sample in quantities of at least 5 micrograms.

This sequence was found in a man in his 60s in good health. The chain employs TRBV27 and TRBJ1-6, with no clear D. Specimen: blood. The CDR3 coding sequence is TGTGCCAGCGGCCGAAGCTCCTATAATTCACCCCTCCACTTT. Translation: CASGRSSYNSPLHF.